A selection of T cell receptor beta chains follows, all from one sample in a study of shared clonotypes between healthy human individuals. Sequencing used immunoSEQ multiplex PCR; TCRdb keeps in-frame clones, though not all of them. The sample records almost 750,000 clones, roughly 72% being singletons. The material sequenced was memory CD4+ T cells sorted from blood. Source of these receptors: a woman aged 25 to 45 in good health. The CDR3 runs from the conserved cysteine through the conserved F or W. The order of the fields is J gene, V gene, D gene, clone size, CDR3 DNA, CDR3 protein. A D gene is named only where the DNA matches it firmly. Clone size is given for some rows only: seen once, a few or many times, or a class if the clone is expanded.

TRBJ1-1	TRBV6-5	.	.	TGTGCCAGCAGTTATGGTTCGGGAGAAGCTTTCTTT	CASSYGSGEAFF
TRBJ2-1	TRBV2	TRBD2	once	TGTGCCAGCACCCTCGGGACTAGCGGGGGACTAAATGAGCAGTTCTTC	CASTLGTSGGLNEQFF
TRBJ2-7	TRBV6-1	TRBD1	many	TGTGCCAGCGGCCTGACCGGGACAGCACTCTACGAGCAGTACTTC	CASGLTGTALYEQYF
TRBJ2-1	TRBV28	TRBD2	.	TGTGCCAGCAGTCCTAGCGGGGGTAGCTCCTACAATGAGCAGTTCTTC	CASSPSGGSSYNEQFF
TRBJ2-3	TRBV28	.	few	TGTGCCAGCAGGAATCCGGGATCCCAAGGAGCAAGAGATACGCAGTATTTT	CASRNPGSQGARDTQYF
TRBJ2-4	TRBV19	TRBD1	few	TGTGCCAGTAGTCCCCAGGGGGTCCCAGGGGGCTGGGAGCGGGCCAAAAACATTCAGTACTTC	CASSPQGVPGGWERAKNIQYF
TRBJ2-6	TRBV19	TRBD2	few	TGTGCCAGTAGTCGGGGGGCTGGGGCCAACGTCCTGACTTTC	CASSRGAGANVLTF
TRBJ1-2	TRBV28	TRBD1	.	TGTGCCAGCAGTCCTGGACAGGGCACTAGAGATGGCTACACCTTC	CASSPGQGTRDGYTF
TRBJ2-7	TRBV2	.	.	TGTGCCAGCCTTACGGCTAAAAGCTCCTACGAGCAGTACTTC	CASLTAKSSYEQYF
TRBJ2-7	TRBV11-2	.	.	TGTGCCAGCAGCGTCGGACAGACCAATACCTACGAGCAGTACTTC	CASSVGQTNTYEQYF
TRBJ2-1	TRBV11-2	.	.	TGTGCCAGCAGCCTCACCGGAGGTCTTTACAATGAGCAGTTCTTC	CASSLTGGLYNEQFF
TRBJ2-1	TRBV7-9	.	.	TGTGCCAGCAGCCATCACGTAAACTCCTACAATGAGCAGTTCTTC	CASSHHVNSYNEQFF
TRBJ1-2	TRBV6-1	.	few	TGTGCCATCAGTGAGTCGGGCGTATCGGTCGTACCGTACGGCTACACCTTC	CAISESGVSVVPYGYTF
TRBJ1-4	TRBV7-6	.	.	TGTGCCAGCAGCCGACAATCCACTAATGAAAAACTGTTTTTT	CASSRQSTNEKLFF
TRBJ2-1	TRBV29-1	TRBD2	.	TGCAGCCTAGCGGGAGGGAGATACAATGAGCAGTTCTTC	CSLAGGRYNEQFF
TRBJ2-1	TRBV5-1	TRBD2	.	TGCGCCAGCAGCTTGGAAGGCGGGAGGGACAATGAGCAGTTCTTC	CASSLEGGRDNEQFF
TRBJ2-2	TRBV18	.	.	TGTGCCAGCTCACCTACCACAACTGCCGGGGAGCTGTTTTTT	CASSPTTTAGELFF
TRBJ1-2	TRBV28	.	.	TGTGCCAGCAGTTTACCCCCCCCAGCTAACTATGGCTACACCTTC	CASSLPPPANYGYTF
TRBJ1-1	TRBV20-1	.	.	TGCAGTGCAAGAAAGAACACTGAAGCTTTCTTT	CSARKNTEAFF
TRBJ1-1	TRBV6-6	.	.	TGTGCCAGCAGTTCCGGGGCTGAAGCTTTCTTT	CASSSGAEAFF
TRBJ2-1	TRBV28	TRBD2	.	TGTGCCAGCAGTTTCCTTAGCGGGAGGGCCGGAAGCTCCTACAATGAGCAGTTCTTC	CASSFLSGRAGSSYNEQFF